One sample yielded the 9 T cell receptor beta chains listed below, sequenced in a study of cytomegalovirus exposure and HLA in healthy donors. With 60 Vbeta and 13 Jbeta primers, the PCR was carried out. Using immunoSEQ multiplex PCR, the repertoire was profiled, and TCRdb retains in-frame clones only, with some absent. The repertoire consists of about 120,000 clones, with 81% occurring once and the leading ten covering approximately 1.8%. The sample taken for sequencing was PBMCs. Receptors were obtained from a man aged 35 to 55 in good health and CMV-seronegative.

This clone appeared a single time. The chain employs TRBV21-1 and TRBJ1-3; the listed D gene, TRBD1, was not tested against the DNA. TRBV21-1 is classified as a pseudogene. The CDR3 consists of 15 residues. This CDR3 is CASSRGGQTGNTIYF. The CDR3 DNA reads TGTGCCAGCAGCAGAGGAGGACAGACGGGAAACACCATATATTTT.

This chain links TRBV15 with TRBJ1-2, with 9 nucleotides matching TRBD1. This CDR3 has 14 amino acids. The junction had 6 bases not matched to a gene; V was cut back by 6 bases and J by 4 bases. Germline V gene data show CDR1 as LNHNV and CDR2 as YYDKDF (reference sequence). The CDR3 spells CATSDGQGLYGYTF. CDR3 nucleotides: TGTGCCACCAGTGACGGACAGGGGCTCTATGGCTACACCTTC. The full variable domain, with the rest looked up from reference TRBV15 and TRBJ1-2, is DAMVIQNPRYQVTQFGKPVTLSCSQTLNHNVMYWYQQKSSQAPKLLFHYYDKDFNNEADTPDNFQSRRPNTSFCFLDIRSPGLGDTAMYLCATSDGQGLYGYTFGSGTRLTVV.

The chain combines TRBV19 with TRBJ2-3; 8 bases are shared with TRBD2. From germline, CDR1 is LNHDA and CDR2 SQIVND (reference sequence). The V gene end was trimmed by 6 bases and the J gene end by 3 bases; junction bases not matched to a gene: 11. The CDR3 loop spans 16 amino acids. Here the CDR3 reads CASRLRSGSGTDTQYF. Written as DNA, the CDR3 is TGTGCCAGTAGGCTACGAAGCGGGAGTGGAACAGATACGCAGTATTTT.

This clone came up a few times. The genes are TRBV7-2 and TRBJ2-7; TRBD1 matches 7 bases. CDR3 length: 15 residues. V lost 0 bases, J lost 3 bases, and 5 bases stayed unmatched. Germline assignment: CDR1 SGHTA and CDR2 FQGNSA. CDR3 in amino acids: CASSLAGQTIYEQYF. The CDR3 nucleotides read TGTGCCAGCAGCTTAGCGGGACAGACCATCTACGAGCAGTACTTC.

This rearrangement joins TRBV5-1 to TRBJ2-2, with D tentatively TRBD2 (5 bases). Trimming took 7 bases from V and 1 from J, leaving 17 bases between them. The CDR3 contains 16 residues. Germline V gives CDR1 SGHRS, CDR2 YFSETQ. DNA for the CDR3: TGCGCCAGCCTCTCCGACCTAGCAGAGAACACCGGGGAGCTGTTTTTT. It yields the protein CASLSDLAENTGELFF.

The chain carries TRBV30 and TRBJ1-2, with 8 bases that match TRBD1. Unmatched junction bases numbered 3, after V lost 2 bases and J lost 4 bases. The CDR3 has 13 amino acids. Germline values: CDR1 GTSNPN, CDR2 SVGIG (reference sequence). CDR3 amino acids: CAWSRQGIYGYTF. DNA of the CDR3: TGTGCCTGGAGTAGACAGGGGATCTATGGCTACACCTTC.

In regard to this clone: At one end the junction does not follow the germline gene, possibly because of a read error. J is TRBJ2-1 and V is TRBV7-9; D call uncertain. Germline CDR1 reads SEHNR; CDR2 reads FQNEAQ (reference sequence). This CDR3 region has 16 residues. The CDR3 DNA is TGTTCCAGCAGCCCGCCAGAGCGTGCCTTGTACAATGAGCAGTTCTTC. Translating gives CSSSPPERALYNEQFF. Drawing the rest from reference TRBV7-9 and TRBJ2-1, the complete variable domain is DTGVSQNPRHKITKRGQNVTFRCDPISEHNRLYWYRQTLGQGPEFLTYFQNEAQLEKSRLLSDRFSAERPKGSFSTLEIQRTEQGDSAMYLCSSSPPERALYNEQFFGPGTRLTVL.

This chain connects TRBV11-2 to TRBJ2-3; 9 nucleotides line up with TRBD2. This CDR3 is 16 amino acids long. Germline lookup yields CDR1 SGHAT and CDR2 FQNNGV. V lost 1 base, J lost 5 bases, and 7 bases stayed unmatched. DNA of the CDR3: TGTGCCAGCAGCTTAGGTGGCGGGAGGGCCGTAGATACGCAGTATTTT. Translation: CASSLGGGRAVDTQYF.

The chain has TRBV4-3 and TRBJ1-1; a possible D gene is TRBD1 (5 bases). The CDR3 length is 16 residues. Germline assignment: CDR1 LGHNA and CDR2 YSLEER. V was clipped by 0 bases and J by 4 bases, with 15 bases between them. The CDR3 DNA is TGCGCCAGCAGCCAAGACCGGCTTGGGGCTTTCACTGAAGCTTTCTTT. Its protein product is CASSQDRLGAFTEAFF.